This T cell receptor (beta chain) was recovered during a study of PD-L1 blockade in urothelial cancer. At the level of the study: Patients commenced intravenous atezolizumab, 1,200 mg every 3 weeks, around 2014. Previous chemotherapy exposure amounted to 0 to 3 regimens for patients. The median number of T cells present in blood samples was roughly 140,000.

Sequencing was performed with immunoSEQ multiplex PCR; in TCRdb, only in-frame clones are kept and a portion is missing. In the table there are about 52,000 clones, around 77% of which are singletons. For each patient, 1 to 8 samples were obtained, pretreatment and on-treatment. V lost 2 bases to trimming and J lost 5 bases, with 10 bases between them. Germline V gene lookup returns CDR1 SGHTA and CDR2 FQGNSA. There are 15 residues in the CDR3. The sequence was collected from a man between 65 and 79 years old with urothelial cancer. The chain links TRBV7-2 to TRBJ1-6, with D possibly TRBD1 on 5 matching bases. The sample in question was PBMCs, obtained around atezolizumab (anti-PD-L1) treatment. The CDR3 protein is CASSLIPRDNSPLHF. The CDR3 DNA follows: TGTGCCAGCAGCTTAATACCCAGGGATAATTCACCCCTCCACTTT.